This T cell receptor beta chain appears in the sequencing data of a study of Graves' ophthalmopathy and Graves' hyperthyroidism. Study results and caveats: Ophthalmopathy was separated from stable hyperthyroidism by a 13-signature model with around 89% sensitivity and around 81% specificity.

The authors amplified TCR beta CDR3 regions, and they did so from RNA transcripts for repertoire sequencing. RT-PCR in the first round used HTBI primers; a second-round multiplex PCR followed. TCRdb called the multiplex PCR reads again in MiXCR, with one record for every CDR3 protein. The table records hundreds of thousands of distinct CDR3 sequences, roughly two fifths of them present only once. Moderate-to-severe activity, CAS ≥3, NOSPECS ≥4 and a duration under 3 months were seen in donors with ophthalmopathy. This CDR3 is built from 14 residues. The V gene lost 3 bases and the J gene lost 2 bases, with 8 bases spanning the gap. Germline-derived CDR1 and CDR2 are SNHLY and FYNNEI. A remark on this clonotype: Its antigen is still unknown.

The sequence was collected from an adult man with Graves' ophthalmopathy. The V call is TRBV2, the J call TRBJ1-5; unclear D gene. The material sequenced was peripheral blood. CDR3 amino acids: CASSEDMGNQPQHF. The CDR3 DNA reads as TGTGCCAGCAGTGAGGATATGGGCAATCAGCCCCAGCATTTT.